The next 18 T cell receptor beta chains were all read from a single sample in a study of cytomegalovirus exposure and HLA in healthy donors. Assay used: immunoSEQ multiplex PCR; TCRdb lists only in-frame clones, some missing. Here the sample spans about 180,000 clones, roughly 89% being singletons. Sequencing used PBMCs. The receptors here all came from a woman aged 25 to 39 in good health and CMV-seronegative.

The table lists this clone with a count of one. The rearrangement joins TRBV6-5 to TRBJ2-1, with D possibly being TRBD2 (7 bases). Trimming stripped 0 bases from V and 4 bases from J, with 10 bases between. Germline CDR1 MNHEY, CDR2 SVGAGI. The CDR3 is made up of 15 amino acids. CDR3 bases: TGTGCCAGCAGTTACTCGCGGGGGCCATACAATGAGCAGTTCTTC. This sequence encodes CASSYSRGPYNEQFF.

This clone occurred once. This sequence joins TRBV6-6 and TRBJ2-7, with 8 bases lining up with TRBD2. V lost 2 bases to trimming and J lost 4 bases; unmatched junction nucleotides: 4. This CDR3 contains 14 residues. CDR1 and CDR2 (germline): MNHNY, SVGAGI (reference sequence). DNA of the CDR3: TGTGCCAGCAGTTACACAGCGGGGGTATACGAGCAGTACTTC. It codes for CASSYTAGVYEQYF.

The chain joins TRBV4-1 to TRBJ2-1; maybe TRBD2 (6 bases). Germline CDR1 and CDR2: MGHRA and YSYEKL. Trimming took 4 bases from V and 8 from J, leaving 15 bases between them. There are 14 residues in the CDR3. In DNA, the CDR3 is TGCGCCAGCAGCCCCCGGGGGATCGGCGATGAGCAGTTCTTC. Translated: CASSPRGIGDEQFF.

The CDR3 loop reads CASSRGEGTEAFF. As DNA, the CDR3 is TGTGCCAGCAGCCGGGGGGAGGGCACTGAAGCTTTCTTT. J is TRBJ1-1 and V is TRBV6-5, with D perhaps TRBD1 (5 bases). Germline CDR1 MNHEY, CDR2 SVGAGI. The CDR3 extends over 13 amino acids. V shed 6 bases and J shed 4 bases, with 12 bases lying between them.

V and J are TRBV29-1 and TRBJ1-2, with 7 bases fitting TRBD1. Germline V CDR1 and CDR2: SQVTM, ANQGSEA. The trim removed 6 bases at V and 5 bases at J, leaving 6 bases unmatched. This CDR3 spans 12 amino acids. This chain's CDR3 is CSVEQGVYGYTF. The CDR3 DNA sequence: TGCAGCGTGGAGCAGGGGGTATATGGCTACACCTTC.

The CDR3 is CASSWSVPPYEQYF. CDR3 coding DNA: TGTGCCAGCAGTTGGTCGGTTCCCCCCTACGAGCAGTACTTC. The chain is built from TRBV2 and TRBJ2-7; D is undetermined. The V gene lost 5 bases and the J gene lost 2 bases, with 13 bases spanning the gap. CDR1 is SNHLY, CDR2 FYNNEI, per germline. The CDR3 has 14 residues.

This clone appeared once. This sequence joins TRBV4-3 and TRBJ2-1; 8 positions agree with TRBD2. Germline loops: CDR1 LGHNA, CDR2 YSLEER. The length of the CDR3 is 21 residues. Trimming cost V 4 bases and J 0 bases; bases outside gene matches: 20. In DNA form, the CDR3 reads TGCGCCAGCAGCCTCATACTTCAAAGGCTAGCGGGCGCGAGCTCCTACAATGAGCAGTTCTTC. Translated: CASSLILQRLAGASSYNEQFF.

The V and J genes are TRBV29-1 and TRBJ2-7; D is perhaps TRBD1 (6 bases). Germline values: CDR1 SQVTM, CDR2 ANQGSEA. This CDR3 is 13 amino acids long. V was pared by 8 bases and J by 7 bases, with 21 bases between. CDR3 sequence (DNA): TGCAGCACAACAGGGCGAACCTCGGGGGAGCAGTACTTC. Translation gives CSTTGRTSGEQYF.

The genes are TRBV2 and TRBJ1-5, with TRBD1 as a possible D gene (6 bases). V dropped 4 bases and J dropped 5 bases, with 9 bases sitting between them. The CDR3 length is 13 residues. The germline CDR1 and CDR2 sequences are SNHLY and FYNNEI. The CDR3 DNA sequence: TGTGCCAGCAGTGGGACAGCTGATCAGCCCCAGCATTTT. It translates to CASSGTADQPQHF.

This clone appeared once. The CDR3 DNA reads TGTGCCAGCAGCCCACAGACAGGTCCCTACGAGCAGTACTTC. Translated, it gives CASSPQTGPYEQYF. The V call is TRBV7-6, the J call TRBJ2-7, with a tentative D call TRBD1 (6 bases). There are 14 residues in the CDR3. With 5 bases removed from V and 2 bases from J, the gap between germline ends came to 13 bases. Germline CDR1 reads SGHVS; CDR2 reads FNYEAQ.

This clone was recorded only once. This chain uses TRBV11-2 with TRBJ1-1, with D maybe TRBD1 (5 bases). The length of the CDR3 is 15 residues. Germline CDR1 and CDR2: SGHAT and FQNNGV. Trimming pared 4 bases from V and 9 bases from J, leaving 21 bases between. The CDR3 region is CASSSRAEGREKAFF. In DNA form, the CDR3 reads TGTGCCAGCAGCTCTAGGGCCGAGGGACGGGAGAAAGCTTTCTTT.

The chain employs TRBV9 and TRBJ2-3; 10 positions agree with TRBD2. The V gene's germline CDR1 is SGDLS and CDR2 YYNGEE. The CDR3 runs to 16 residues. The J segment lost 5 bases and the V segment lost 4 bases, leaving 10 bases of the junction unmatched. CDR3 bases: TGTGCCAGCAGCCGTCGGAGCGGGGGGGCGGTAGATACGCAGTATTTT. Translated, it gives CASSRRSGGAVDTQYF.

This clone was picked up a small number of times. This chain links TRBV11-2 with TRBJ2-7; D is unresolved. CDR3 length equals 14 residues. Germline V gives CDR1 SGHAT, CDR2 FQNNGV. V was cut by 1 base and J by 5 bases, with 12 bases left in between. As DNA, the CDR3 is TGTGCCAGCAGCTTAGTGTCGAACCGGGACGAGCAGTACTTC. Its translation is CASSLVSNRDEQYF.

This chain uses TRBV19 with TRBJ1-1; 10 bases align to TRBD1. The CDR3 is made up of 14 amino acids. The ends lost 6 bases at V and 7 bases at J; junction bases unmatched: 8. Germline V gene data show CDR1 as LNHDA and CDR2 as SQIVND (reference sequence). In DNA form, the CDR3 reads TGTGCCAGTAGGACCGACAGGGGGCTTAATGAAGCTTTCTTT. This sequence encodes CASRTDRGLNEAFF.

This clone has only a few counts. V gene TRBV5-1 combines with J gene TRBJ1-2, with 10 bases fitting TRBD1. This CDR3 contains 14 residues. The junction had 6 bases not matched to a gene; V was cut back by 4 bases and J by 6 bases. CDR1 SGHRS and CDR2 YFSETQ come from the germline V gene. This CDR3 is CASSIRQGANGYTF. The CDR3 DNA sequence: TGCGCCAGCAGCATTCGACAGGGGGCTAATGGCTACACCTTC.

J is TRBJ2-7 and V is TRBV29-1, with TRBD1 as a possible D gene (5 bases). The V end was cut by 4 bases, the J end by 2 bases, with 21 bases between. CDR1 SQVTM and CDR2 ANQGSEA come from the germline V gene. The CDR3 contains 16 residues. The CDR3 protein is CSVVVRGRELTYEQYF. CDR3 bases: TGCAGCGTTGTCGTTAGGGGCAGGGAATTGACCTACGAGCAGTACTTC.

V and J are TRBV9 and TRBJ2-3, with 9 positions matching TRBD2. The CDR3 contains 15 residues. Per germline, CDR1 SGDLS and CDR2 YYNGEE. The V gene end was trimmed by 2 bases and the J gene end by 2 bases; junction bases not matched to a gene: 3. As DNA, the CDR3 is TGTGCCAGCAGCGTTAGCGGGGGCTTCACAGATACGCAGTATTTT. Its protein product is CASSVSGGFTDTQYF. The whole variable domain, filled in from reference TRBV9 and TRBJ2-3, reads DSGVTQTPKHLITATGQRVTLRCSPRSGDLSVYWYQQSLDQGLQFLIQYYNGEERAKGNILERFSAQQFPDLHSELNLSSLELGDSALYFCASSVSGGFTDTQYFGPGTRLTVL.

Remarks on this clone: Its ends do not fully match the called genes, so a read error is possible. The gene calls are TRBV4-1 and TRBJ2-1; TRBD2 might be the D (5 bases). Germline V gene data show CDR1 as MGHRA and CDR2 as YSYEKL. This CDR3 spans 16 amino acids. The CDR3 sequence: CASTQAVSLGYNEQFF. DNA for the CDR3: TGCGCCAGCACCCAAGCGGTTAGCTTGGGCTACAATGAGCAGTTCTTC.